The present entry profiles one T cell receptor beta chain with its context. This entry belongs to a study of blood T cell repertoires in COVID-19. Study-level information: There were acute and convalescent COVID-19 samples, and they came from the United States, Italy and Spain. T cells, B-cell-depleted T cells, or PBMCs supplied cDNA or gDNA.

Source study methods: Amplification with reference gene primers provided the estimates of nucleated cell counts. Sequenced by immunoSEQ multiplex PCR; TCRdb stores in-frame clones only, minus some. V and J calls and clone size are copied from that table; D and trimming were computed from the DNA. This sample carries over 150,000 clones, approximately 85% of them seen once, and the ten largest clones take approximately 0.99%. Sequenced input: peripheral blood. The sequence was collected from a man aged 40-49 years with acute or convalescent COVID-19.

CDR3 sequence reads: CASSYLAGTGNTIYF. The DNA of the CDR3 is TGTGCCAGCAGTTACCTAGCGGGGACTGGAAACACCATATATTTT. V is TRBV6-5 and J is TRBJ1-3; D is uncertain. V was shortened by 2 bases and J by 2 bases, with 10 bases between the two germline ends. The V gene's germline CDR1 is MNHEY and CDR2 SVGAGI. The CDR3 extends over 15 amino acids.